This TCR beta chain was recorded in a study of shared clonotypes between healthy human individuals. Points from the study as a whole: Tissue TCR repertoires likely differ from these blood-only repertoires.

Of note for this clone: The antigen remains undetermined.

Profiling relied on immunoSEQ multiplex PCR, and the TCRdb table lists in-frame clones only, not all of them. The table has around 2,000,000 clones, 85% to 95% seen once. The CDR3 consists of 15 residues. The ends were cut back, 2 bases at V and 0 bases at J, with 10 bases in the middle. Looked up from germline, CDR1 is MNHNS and CDR2 is SASEGT. Naive CD8 cells were CD45RO-negative, positively selected for CCR7, excluding terminally differentiated effector memory CD45RA+ cells. The sample consisted of naive CD8+ T cells from PBMCs. This sequence originates from a man aged 18 to 29 in good health. Some clones in this sample may be carry-over from other donors' samples. The chain has TRBV6-1 and TRBJ1-1, with D possibly being TRBD1 (6 bases). CDR3 protein: CASSEQGFMNTEAFF. The CDR3 DNA sequence: TGTGCCAGCAGTGAACAGGGGTTCATGAACACTGAAGCTTTCTTT.